This entry is about one TCR beta chain. TCR beta chains were sequenced at survey level with immunoSEQ. Libraries were prepared by immunoSEQ multiplex PCR; TCRdb keeps only in-frame clonotypes and omits some of them. The sample yields around 50,000 clones, approximately 95% seen once. The source material was PBMCs. The receptor's source is a man aged 40-49 years with rheumatoid arthritis.

DNA of the CDR3: TGTGCCAGCAGTTGGGGACTAGCGGACTCCTACAATGAGCAGTTCTTC. Translation gives CASSWGLADSYNEQFF. This chain connects TRBV6-5 to TRBJ2-1; 11 bases align to TRBD2. The germline CDR1 and CDR2 sequences are MNHEY and SVGAGI. The V gene end was trimmed by 4 bases and the J gene end by 0 bases; junction bases not matched to a gene: 2. The CDR3 runs to 16 residues.